This T cell receptor (beta chain) appears in the sequencing data of a study of blood T cell repertoires in COVID-19. Study summary: From T cells, B-cell-depleted T cells, or PBMCs came the material, which was cDNA or gDNA.

Germline CDR1 WNHNN, CDR2 SYGVQD (reference sequence). V was shortened by 2 bases and J by 11 bases, with 12 bases between the two germline ends. This CDR3 region has 12 residues. TCRdb keeps only in-frame clones here, not all; method: immunoSEQ multiplex PCR. The sample has roughly 250,000 clones, around 89% seen once. The TCR was taken from a woman in her thirties or forties with acute COVID-19. The chain employs TRBV10-1 and TRBJ1-1; no reliable D call. The source material was PBMCs or T cells enriched from blood (not recorded which). CDR3 in amino acids: CASSEPGLQAFF. The CDR3 bases are TGCGCCAGCAGTGAGCCGGGGTTACAGGCTTTCTTT.